These 2 T cell receptor beta chains were sequenced from one sample in a study of response to subunit inactivated influenza vaccine. MiXCR was run by TCRdb on the RT-PCR reads, yielding one entry per CDR3 protein. The profile shows about 650,000 distinct CDR3 sequences, approximately 14% of them singletons. The source material was PBMCs from blood, sampled around 15 days before vaccination. The receptor set was obtained from a man aged 45-65 years who received an inactivated influenza vaccine.

This clonotype has a handful of counts. The rearrangement uses TRBV6-5 and TRBJ2-5; 7 bases are a match to TRBD2. CDR3 size: 14 residues. Losses at the gene ends were 0 bases for V and 6 bases for J; bases not matched to a gene: 4. CDR1 and CDR2 from the germline V gene are MNHEY and SVGAGI. CDR3 region: CASSYSTGGKTQYF. The DNA for the CDR3 is TGTGCCAGCAGTTACTCGACGGGAGGAAAGACCCAGTACTTC.

The chain employs TRBV24-1 and TRBJ2-1; 8 bases line up with TRBD1. The CDR3 sequence is 15 residues long. The junction had 10 bases not matched to a gene; V was cut back by 7 bases and J by 6 bases. Germline assignment: CDR1 KGHDR and CDR2 SFDVKD. CDR3 sequence (DNA): TGTGCCACCAGCCTGACAGGGGCGAAGGGCAATGAGCAGTTCTTC. It codes for CATSLTGAKGNEQFF.